This T cell receptor (beta chain) is drawn from a study of shared T cell receptors in the human thymus. The CDR3 extends over 14 amino acids. V lost 4 bases and J lost 4, with 13 bases in between. Looked up from germline, CDR1 is MDHEN and CDR2 is SYDVKM. Data came from immunoSEQ multiplex PCR; TCRdb stores just in-frame clones and leaves some out. The table has under 450,000 clones, around 93% seen once. Sequencing used thymocytes. The rearrangement links TRBV28 to TRBJ1-1; D not resolved. This clonotype was obtained from a human donor. CDR3 DNA: TGTGCCAGCAGTTCCTACCATGACGGCACTGAAGCTTTCTTT. It yields the protein CASSSYHDGTEAFF.